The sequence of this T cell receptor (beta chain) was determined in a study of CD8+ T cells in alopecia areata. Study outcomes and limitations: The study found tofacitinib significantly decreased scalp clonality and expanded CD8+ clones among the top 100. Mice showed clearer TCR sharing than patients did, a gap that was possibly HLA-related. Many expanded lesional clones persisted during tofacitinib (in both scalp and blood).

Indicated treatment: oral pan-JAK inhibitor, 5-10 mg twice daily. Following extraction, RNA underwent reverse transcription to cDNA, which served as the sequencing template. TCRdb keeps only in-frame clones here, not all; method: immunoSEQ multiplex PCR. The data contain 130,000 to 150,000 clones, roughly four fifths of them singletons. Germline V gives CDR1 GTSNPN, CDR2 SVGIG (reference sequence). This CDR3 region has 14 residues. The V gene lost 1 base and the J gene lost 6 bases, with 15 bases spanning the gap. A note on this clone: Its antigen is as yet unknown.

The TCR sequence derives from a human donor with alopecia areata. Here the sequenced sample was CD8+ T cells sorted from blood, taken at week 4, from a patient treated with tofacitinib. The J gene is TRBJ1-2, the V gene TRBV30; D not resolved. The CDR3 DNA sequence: TGTGCCTGGAGTGCCGTAGGGATAGCGGATGGCTACACCTTC. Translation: CAWSAVGIADGYTF.